Listed below are T cell receptor beta chains from one sample, sequenced in a study of human T cells and chemical hapten exposure. TCRdb re-called the RACE reads through MiXCR, storing one row per CDR3 protein. The sample lists some 59,000 distinct CDR3 sequences, 11% occurring once. The sequenced sample was whole blood, obtained in connection with sensitization to the hapten diphenylcyclopropenone (DPC). These receptors were collected from a woman in her thirties or forties with alopecia areata. Some clones in this sample may be carry-over from other donors' samples. CDR3s include the opening cysteine and the closing phenylalanine or tryptophan. D genes are given only for firm matches. Size values are once, few and many counts, or a class for expanded clones, and some rows have none.

D: TRBD2; V: TRBV3-1; J: TRBJ2-3; size: many; CDR3: CASSQDAGVTDTQYF; DNA: TGTGCCAGCAGCCAAGATGCGGGAGTCACAGATACGCAGTATTTT
D: NA; V: TRBV4-3; J: TRBJ2-3; size: many; CDR3: CASSQVVDGTQYF; DNA: TGCGCCAGCAGCCAAGTCGTCGACGGGACGCAGTATTTT
D: NA; V: TRBV4-3; J: TRBJ1-5; size: NA; CDR3: CASSQDLRTLRPQHF; DNA: TGCGCCAGCAGCCAAGATCTAAGGACCCTCAGGCCCCAGCATTTT
D: TRBD1; V: TRBV7-9; J: TRBJ1-5; size: few; CDR3: CASSSGQDNQPQHF; DNA: TGTGCCAGCAGCTCGGGACAGGATAATCAGCCCCAGCATTTT
D: NA; V: TRBV7-9; J: TRBJ2-4; size: few; CDR3: CASGRDMGNIQYF; DNA: TGTGCCAGCGGGAGGGACATGGGAAACATTCAGTACTTC
D: TRBD1; V: TRBV7-8; J: TRBJ2-7; size: few; CDR3: CASTGQGYSYEQYF; DNA: TGTGCCAGCACAGGACAGGGGTACTCCTACGAGCAGTACTTC
D: TRBD2; V: TRBV6-2/TRBV6-3; J: TRBJ2-1; size: NA; CDR3: CASSWSRGLVYNEQFF; DNA: TGTGCCAGCAGTTGGTCCAGGGGACTAGTCTACAATGAGCAGTTCTTC
D: NA; V: TRBV11-2; J: TRBJ1-5; size: many; CDR3: CASSLLGQPQHF; DNA: TGTGCCAGCAGCTTACTGGGTCAGCCCCAGCATTTT
D: NA; V: TRBV12-3/TRBV12-4; J: TRBJ1-3; size: few; CDR3: CASSLAWGYSGNTIYF; DNA: TGTGCCAGCAGTTTAGCATGGGGCTACTCTGGAAACACCATATATTTT
D: TRBD2; V: TRBV11-2; J: TRBJ2-7; size: few; CDR3: CASSNLAGGVGEQYF; DNA: TGTGCCAGCAGCAACCTAGCGGGAGGAGTAGGAGAGCAGTACTTC
D: NA; V: TRBV3-1; J: TRBJ1-5; size: NA; CDR3: CASSQGDRQPQHF; DNA: TGTGCCAGCAGCCAAGGGGATCGGCAGCCCCAGCATTTT
D: NA; V: TRBV18; J: TRBJ2-5; size: NA; CDR3: CASSQYKDQETQYF; DNA: TGTGCCAGCTCACAGTATAAGGACCAAGAGACCCAGTACTTC
D: TRBD1; V: TRBV6-5; J: TRBJ1-5; size: NA; CDR3: CASRSRGQGYQPQHF; DNA: TGTGCCAGCAGGTCCCGGGGACAGGGCTATCAGCCCCAGCATTTT
D: NA; V: TRBV20-1; J: TRBJ2-3; size: few; CDR3: CSAQDRMFTSTDTQYF; DNA: TGCAGTGCACAGGACCGAATGTTTACTAGCACAGATACGCAGTATTTT
D: TRBD1; V: TRBV20-1; J: TRBJ1-2; size: many; CDR3: CSARDKGGSGYTF; DNA: TGCAGTGCTAGAGATAAAGGGGGCTCGGGCTACACCTTC
D: TRBD2; V: TRBV27; J: TRBJ2-3; size: many; CDR3: CASSLGGVWDTQYF; DNA: TGTGCCAGCAGTTTAGGGGGGGTTTGGGATACGCAGTATTTT
D: NA; V: TRBV18; J: TRBJ1-5; size: NA; CDR3: CASSPTEGRNQPQHF; DNA: TGTGCCAGCTCACCAACAGAGGGGCGCAATCAGCCCCAGCATTTT